Below, 12 T cell receptor beta chains from the same sample are listed, as sequenced in a study of T-cell memory formation after mild COVID-19. TCRdb itself ran the 5' RACE reads through MiXCR, one entry per CDR3 protein. The sample shows fewer than 350,000 distinct CDR3 sequences, approximately 15% of them seen only once. Specimen: PBMCs or a T cell subset sorted from them (not recorded which). These receptors came from a man aged 18-30 years who had mild COVID-19 (a few samples of this study predate the infection). Cell type and time point are not known.

This clonotype was counted a few times. The genes are TRBV28 and TRBJ1-2, with 9 bases aligning to TRBD1. J was trimmed by 0 bases and V by 5 bases; bases with no gene match: 1. Germline V gene data show CDR1 as MDHEN and CDR2 as SYDVKM. This CDR3 region has 14 residues. The CDR3 is CASSDRGTNYGYTF. The CDR3 DNA reads TGTGCCAGCAGTGACAGGGGGACTAACTATGGCTACACCTTC.

This clonotype was picked up a small number of times. The chain recombines TRBV4-3 with TRBJ2-7; TRBD1 agrees at 7 bases. The germline CDR1 and CDR2 sequences are LGHNA and YSLEER. With V trimmed by 3 bases and J by 4 bases, 6 bases remained unmatched. This CDR3 has 14 amino acids. The DNA for the CDR3 is TGCGCCAGCAGCCAGCTACAGGGGAAGTACGAGCAGTACTTC. Its translation is CASSQLQGKYEQYF.

This clonotype was seen more than once but under ten times. The V gene is TRBV9, the J gene TRBJ1-1, with D possibly matching TRBD1 (5 bases). This CDR3 comprises 14 residues. Trimming cost V 4 bases and J 0 bases, with 10 bases left between them. CDR1 and CDR2 from the germline V gene are SGDLS and YYNGEE. The CDR3 reads CASSPWGMNTEAFF. The CDR3 nucleotides read TGTGCCAGCAGCCCCTGGGGGATGAACACTGAAGCTTTCTTT.

The sample holds a few counts of this clonotype. The gene calls are TRBV2 and TRBJ2-5; D ambiguous. CDR3 length: 14 amino acids. Trimming removed 3 bases at V and 5 bases at J, with 13 bases between. Germline values: CDR1 SNHLY, CDR2 FYNNEI. This chain's CDR3 is CASSDLVVGETQYF. The CDR3 nucleotides are TGTGCCAGCAGTGACCTCGTGGTAGGGGAGACCCAGTACTTC.

The chain carries TRBV2 and TRBJ2-1; D unresolved. The germline V and J ends were trimmed by 3 bases and 5 bases, with 11 bases remaining between them. In germline, CDR1 is SNHLY, CDR2 FYNNEI. This CDR3 comprises 14 residues. CDR3 protein: CASSDSRGHNEQFF. In nucleotides, the CDR3 is TGTGCCAGCAGTGACTCAAGAGGCCACAATGAGCAGTTCTTC.

This clonotype was picked up a small number of times. The V and J genes are TRBV13 and TRBJ1-1, with D tentatively TRBD1 (5 bases). Germline CDR1 and CDR2: PRHDT and FYEKMQ (reference sequence). The ends were cut back, 1 base at V and 1 base at J, with 10 bases in the middle. CDR3 length: 15 amino acids. The CDR3 loop is CASSLVPGPNTEAFF. The CDR3 DNA is TGTGCCAGCAGCTTAGTGCCGGGGCCGAACACTGAAGCTTTCTTT. Variable domain in full (rest from reference TRBV13 and TRBJ1-1): AAGVIQSPRHLIKEKRETATLKCYPIPRHDTVYWYQQGPGQDPQFLISFYEKMQSDKGSIPDRFSAQQFSDYHSELNMSSLELGDSALYFCASSLVPGPNTEAFFGQGTRLTVV.

The rearrangement uses TRBV4-1 and TRBJ2-7, with TRBD2 matching 12 bases. CDR3 length: 18 residues. The trim removed 4 bases at V and 3 bases at J, leaving 13 bases unmatched. Germline CDR1 reads MGHRA; CDR2 reads YSYEKL. The CDR3, as DNA: TGCGCCAGCAGCCCCCAGGGGCTAGCGGGGGGGAAGTTCTACGAGCAGTACTTC. Its translation is CASSPQGLAGGKFYEQYF.

This clonotype was seen many times. This chain uses TRBV6-4 with TRBJ2-3; 8 positions agree with TRBD2. CDR3 length: 14 amino acids. The germline V gene has CDR1 MRHNA and CDR2 SNTAGT. Losses at the gene ends were 6 bases for V and 0 bases for J; bases not matched to a gene: 2. The CDR3 nucleotides read TGTGCCAGCAGCGGGGGGGCTAGCACAGATACGCAGTATTTT. This encodes CASSGGASTDTQYF.

This clonotype was observed a few times. The chain employs TRBV11-2 and TRBJ2-1, with D possibly matching TRBD2 (6 bases). Trimming cost V 4 bases and J 2 bases, with 18 bases left between them. The CDR3 has 17 residues. CDR1 and CDR2 from the germline V gene are SGHAT and FQNNGV. This chain's CDR3 is CASSSISTGVPYNEQFF. In DNA, the CDR3 is TGTGCCAGCAGCTCGATTTCCACGGGGGTGCCCTACAATGAGCAGTTCTTC.

This clonotype was found many times. The chain carries TRBV11-2 and TRBJ2-2; D is unresolved. The CDR3 is 14 residues long. The germline CDR1 and CDR2 sequences are SGHAT and FQNNGV. The ends were cut back, 5 bases at V and 4 bases at J, with 11 bases in the middle. CDR3 residues: CASSALRTTGELFF. CDR3 nucleotides: TGTGCCAGCAGCGCCCTGCGGACCACCGGGGAGCTGTTTTTT.

This clonotype was counted many times. This sequence joins TRBV4-1 and TRBJ1-1, with D perhaps TRBD1 (5 bases). Germline CDR1 is MGHRA and CDR2 is YSYEKL. Trimming removed 1 base from V and 4 bases from J, with 13 bases in between. CDR3 length: 15 amino acids. This CDR3 reads CASSQGQWGSTEAFF. CDR3 bases: TGCGCCAGCAGCCAAGGACAGTGGGGGAGCACTGAAGCTTTCTTT.

V is TRBV4-1 and J is TRBJ2-3; D is ambiguous. Germline V gene sequence: CDR1 MGHRA, CDR2 YSYEKL. There are 14 residues in the CDR3. V lost 4 bases and J 3 bases, leaving 11 bases between the germline ends. The CDR3 is CASSPAGATDTQYF. Here the CDR3 DNA reads TGCGCCAGCAGCCCCGCCGGAGCGACAGATACGCAGTATTTT.